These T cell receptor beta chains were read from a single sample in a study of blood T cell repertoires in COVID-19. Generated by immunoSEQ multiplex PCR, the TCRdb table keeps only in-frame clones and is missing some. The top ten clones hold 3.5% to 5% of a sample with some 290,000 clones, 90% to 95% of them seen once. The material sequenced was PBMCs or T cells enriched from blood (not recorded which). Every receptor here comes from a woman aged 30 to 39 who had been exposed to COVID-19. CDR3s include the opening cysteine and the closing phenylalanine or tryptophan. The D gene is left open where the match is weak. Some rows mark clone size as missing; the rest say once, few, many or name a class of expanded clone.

CDR3: CASSGTGGNQPQHF
DNA: TGTGCCAGTAGTGGGACAGGGGGCAATCAGCCCCAGCATTTT
J: TRBJ1-5
size: NA
D: TRBD1
V: TRBV19

CDR3: CASSFSGGAAHEQYF
DNA: TGTGCCAGCAGCTTTAGCGGGGGGGCCGCTCACGAGCAGTACTTC
J: TRBJ2-7
size: NA
D: TRBD2
V: TRBV27

CDR3: CASSGTEEGDTEAFF
DNA: TGTGCCAGCAGCGGGACCGAAGAGGGGGACACTGAAGCTTTCTTT
J: TRBJ1-1
size: NA
D: NA
V: TRBV7-9

CDR3: CASRRIGQGTSPLHF
DNA: TGTGCCAGCAGACGAATCGGACAGGGAACTTCACCCCTCCACTTT
J: TRBJ1-6
size: NA
D: TRBD1
V: TRBV7-2

CDR3: CASRYQGRGWQPQHF
DNA: TGTGCCAGCAGGTATCAGGGGCGAGGGTGGCAGCCCCAGCATTTT
J: TRBJ1-5
size: NA
D: NA
V: TRBV27

CDR3: CASSLELLYGTQYF
DNA: TGTGCCAGCAGCTTAGAACTCCTTTACGGGACCCAGTACTTC
J: TRBJ2-5
size: NA
D: NA
V: TRBV7-2

CDR3: CASKGRGSSYEQYF
DNA: TGTGCCAGCAAAGGGAGGGGGTCCTCCTACGAGCAGTACTTC
J: TRBJ2-7
size: once
D: NA
V: TRBV28

CDR3: CASSQSPRGVDEQYF
DNA: TGCGCCAGCAGCCAATCCCCCAGGGGGGTCGACGAGCAGTACTTC
J: TRBJ2-7
size: NA
D: NA
V: TRBV4-1

CDR3: CASSLPPARRLPFSYEQYF
DNA: TGTGCCAGCAGCTTACCTCCGGCCAGGCGTCTACCTTTCTCCTACGAGCAGTACTTC
J: TRBJ2-7
size: once
D: NA
V: TRBV7-9

CDR3: CASSPSRTDRVVYTF
DNA: TGTGCCAGCAGCCCCTCACGTACAGACAGGGTTGTCTACACCTTC
J: TRBJ1-2
size: NA
D: TRBD1
V: TRBV5-5

CDR3: CASSVGFPSWTSLSTDTQYF
DNA: TGTGCCAGCAGCGTAGGGTTTCCATCGTGGACTAGCCTAAGCACAGATACGCAGTATTTT
J: TRBJ2-3
size: NA
D: TRBD2
V: TRBV2

CDR3: CASSFTSHSGYTF
DNA: TGTGCCAGCAGTTTCACAAGTCATAGCGGCTACACCTTC
J: TRBJ1-2
size: few
D: NA
V: TRBV27

CDR3: CASSQWISERGGTEAFF
DNA: TGTGCCAGCAGCCAATGGATTTCGGAGCGAGGGGGCACTGAAGCTTTCTTT
J: TRBJ1-1
size: many
D: NA
V: TRBV14

CDR3: CASSEHGTATLYGYTF
DNA: TGTGCCAGCAGTGAACATGGGACAGCAACTCTCTATGGCTACACCTTC
J: TRBJ1-2
size: NA
D: TRBD1
V: TRBV2

CDR3: CASYATGTANSPLHF
DNA: TGTGCCAGCTACGCCACCGGGACAGCGAATTCACCCCTCCACTTT
J: TRBJ1-6
size: NA
D: TRBD1
V: TRBV5-5

CDR3: CATSDLKGDDYGYTF
DNA: TGTGCCACCAGTGATTTGAAGGGAGATGACTATGGCTACACCTTC
J: TRBJ1-2
size: NA
D: NA
V: TRBV24-1

CDR3: CASSLRPGQGNSPLHF
DNA: TGCGCCAGCAGCTTACGACCGGGACAGGGAAATTCACCCCTCCACTTT
J: TRBJ1-6
size: NA
D: TRBD1
V: TRBV5-1

CDR3: CASSFRQGANYGYTF
DNA: TGTGCCAGCAGCTTTCGACAGGGAGCTAACTATGGCTACACCTTC
J: TRBJ1-2
size: NA
D: TRBD1
V: TRBV7-9

CDR3: CSAEGGTQNTEAFF
DNA: TGCAGCGCCGAGGGGGGGACGCAGAACACTGAAGCTTTCTTT
J: TRBJ1-1
size: NA
D: NA
V: TRBV29-1

CDR3: CASSPTAGGRYEQYF
DNA: TGTGCCAGCAGCCCCACAGCGGGGGGGAGGTACGAGCAGTACTTC
J: TRBJ2-7
size: few
D: TRBD2
V: TRBV4-2

CDR3: CASRGTGGDEQYF
DNA: TGTGCCAGCAGAGGGACAGGGGGGGACGAGCAGTACTTC
J: TRBJ2-7
size: NA
D: TRBD1
V: TRBV27

CDR3: CATSPLAGLFFF
DNA: TGTGCCACCAGTCCGCTGGCAGGACTTTTCTTTTTC
J: TRBJ2-7
size: NA
D: NA
V: TRBV24-1

CDR3: CASSPGTGDSDTQYF
DNA: TGTGCCAGCTCACCCGGGACAGGGGATTCAGATACGCAGTATTTT
J: TRBJ2-3
size: NA
D: TRBD1
V: TRBV18

CDR3: CASSPQASNTEAFF
DNA: TGTGCCAGCAGCCCTCAGGCGTCGAACACTGAAGCTTTCTTT
J: TRBJ1-1
size: NA
D: NA
V: TRBV3-1/TRBV3-2